This TCR beta chain was identified in a study of OX40 agonist ivuxolimab in advanced cancers. Study-level background: Hepatocellular carcinoma, melanoma, renal cell or head and neck cancer affected the dose-escalation patients. The dose-escalation cohort was around 83% male, with a mean age of about 60 years, ranging about 23 to 80.

Study-wide findings and caveats: Averaged across samples, CD8+ T cells carried more expanded clones than CD4+ did.

V was shortened by 6 bases and J by 9 bases, with 18 bases between the two germline ends. The germline gives CDR1 MNHEY, CDR2 SVGAGI. The CDR3 is 14 residues long. This clone was seen just once. Its antigen is not known. Data came from immunoSEQ multiplex PCR; TCRdb stores just in-frame clones and leaves some out. Of around 41,000 clones in the sample, 88% were seen once. The input for sequencing was CD4+ or CD8+ T cells sorted from blood, taken in a trial of the OX40 agonist ivuxolimab. The receptor comes from an adult with an advanced solid tumor such as melanoma, head and neck, liver or kidney cancer. V gene TRBV6-5 combines with J gene TRBJ1-5, with D possibly matching TRBD1 (6 bases). The CDR3 spells CASSPIQGKWPQHF. CDR3 coding DNA: TGTGCCAGCAGCCCCATCCAGGGGAAATGGCCCCAGCATTTT.